These 5 T cell receptor beta chains were all obtained from the same sample, sequenced in a study of blood T cell repertoires in COVID-19. Data came from immunoSEQ multiplex PCR; TCRdb stores just in-frame clones and leaves some out. The sample has about 200,000 clones; roughly 80% are singletons. Sequenced: peripheral blood. The receptors were gathered from a woman in her seventies with acute or convalescent COVID-19.

The rearrangement links TRBV19 to TRBJ1-5; TRBD1 might be the D (6 bases). Germline loops: CDR1 LNHDA, CDR2 SQIVND (reference sequence). The length of the CDR3 is 15 residues. Trimming took off 5 bases at V and 4 bases at J, with 15 bases between the two ends. CDR3 coding DNA: TGTGCCAGTAGTTTTCAACAGGGAAAGAATCAGCCCCAGCATTTT. As protein: CASSFQQGKNQPQHF.

The chain couples TRBV27 to TRBJ2-7; 15 nucleotides match TRBD2. V gave up 1 base and J gave up 6 bases; unmatched junction bases: 4. Germline lookup yields CDR1 MNHEY and CDR2 SMNVEV (reference sequence). The CDR3 loop spans 16 amino acids. In DNA form, the CDR3 reads TGTGCCAGCAGTTTATGGGGACTAGCGGGAGGTAGCGAGCAGTACTTC. This gives the protein CASSLWGLAGGSEQYF.

The chain combines TRBV19 with TRBJ1-1; a possible D gene is TRBD1 (6 bases). V was shortened by 2 bases and J by 5 bases, with 12 bases between the two germline ends. The CDR3 is made up of 14 amino acids. Germline V gene data show CDR1 as LNHDA and CDR2 as SQIVND (reference sequence). Here the CDR3 reads CASSIQGQGTEAFF. The CDR3 DNA reads TGTGCCAGTAGTATACAGGGGCAAGGAACTGAAGCTTTCTTT.

This clone was seen only a few times. The chain carries TRBV12-3 or TRBV12-4 and TRBJ2-2; D remains unclear. The V end lost 5 bases, the J end lost 5 bases, and 6 bases lay between the germline ends. The CDR3 loop spans 12 amino acids. The CDR3 spells CASSTSTGELFF. CDR3 nucleotide sequence: TGTGCCAGCAGTACATCTACCGGGGAGCTGTTTTTT.

V gene TRBV21-1 combines with J gene TRBJ2-1; the D segment call TRBD1 is taken from the table without a DNA check. TRBV21-1 constitutes a pseudogene. This CDR3 has 13 amino acids. DNA for the CDR3: TGTGCCAGCAGCAAAGGGGTCAGGGGTGAGCAGTTCTTC. Translating it yields CASSKGVRGEQFF.